These 6 T cell receptor beta chains originate from one sample sequenced in a study of blood T cell repertoires in COVID-19. Clones were sequenced by immunoSEQ multiplex PCR, and TCRdb holds only the in-frame ones, with some missing. The sample holds approximately 36,000 clones, roughly 80% seen once. Sequences were obtained from peripheral blood. These receptors were collected from a man aged 50 to 59 with active COVID-19.

The V gene is TRBV28, the J gene TRBJ2-7, with 8 nucleotides matching TRBD1. Germline values: CDR1 MDHEN, CDR2 SYDVKM. V lost 10 bases to trimming and J lost 5 bases; unmatched junction nucleotides: 7. The CDR3 covers 12 residues. CDR3 in amino acids: CATSDRGHEQYF. The CDR3, as DNA: TGTGCCACCTCCGACAGGGGTCACGAGCAGTACTTC.

The V and J genes are TRBV18 and TRBJ1-5; D remains unclear. V was pared by 2 bases and J by 4 bases, with 6 bases between. This CDR3 comprises 13 residues. Germline V gene lookup returns CDR1 KGHSH and CDR2 LQKENI. CDR3 in amino acids: CASSPAENQPQHF. Written as DNA, the CDR3 is TGTGCCAGCTCACCAGCGGAAAATCAGCCCCAGCATTTT.

The genes are TRBV27 and TRBJ1-2; weak D call: TRBD1 (6 bases). V was shortened by 2 bases and J by 8 bases, with 9 bases between the two germline ends. Germline V gene data show CDR1 as MNHEY and CDR2 as SMNVEV (reference sequence). The CDR3 sequence is 12 residues long. CDR3 coding DNA: TGTGCCAGCAGTTTAGACAGGCGAGGCTACACCTTC. Translated: CASSLDRRGYTF.

This rearrangement joins TRBV5-1 to TRBJ1-2; 8 positions match TRBD1. The length of the CDR3 is 14 residues. J lost 4 bases, V lost 3 bases, and 5 bases had no gene match. Germline V gives CDR1 SGHRS, CDR2 YFSETQ. The CDR3 coding sequence is TGCGCCAGCAGCTGGGTAGGACAGGGCTATGGCTACACCTTC. It translates to CASSWVGQGYGYTF.

This chain uses TRBV6-4 with TRBJ1-5, with a tentative D call TRBD1 (5 bases). This CDR3 has 13 residues. The germline V gene encodes CDR1 MRHNA and CDR2 SNTAGT. V lost 3 bases, J lost 7 bases, and 10 bases lay in between. The CDR3 DNA is TGTGCCAGCAGTGAGCAGGGAAGCCAGCCCCAGCATTTT. It translates to CASSEQGSQPQHF.

V and J are TRBV7-6 and TRBJ1-1; D not certain. The germline gives CDR1 SGHVS, CDR2 FNYEAQ. Trimming took 1 base from V and 0 from J, leaving 9 bases between them. The CDR3 consists of 15 residues. CDR3 amino acids: CASSLGPDMNTEAFF. Here the CDR3 DNA reads TGTGCCAGCAGCTTAGGTCCAGATATGAACACTGAAGCTTTCTTT.